The following is a T cell receptor (beta chain) sequence with its context. Sequencing used immunoSEQ multiplex PCR; TCRdb keeps in-frame clones, though not all of them. The sample holds approximately 47,000 clones; approximately 85% are singletons and the top ten take about 2.2%. This entry is derived from a study of lymphopenia after photon versus proton radiotherapy. Germline-derived CDR1 and CDR2 are SNHLY and FYNNEI. CDR3 length equals 12 residues. V lost 8 bases and J lost 8, with 15 bases in between. The input for sequencing was peripheral blood, taken from a patient treated with photon-based radiotherapy. The rearrangement joins TRBV2 to TRBJ1-1, with no clear D. The sequence was obtained from a man aged 35 to 55 with gastric cancer. CDR3 sequence (DNA): TGTGCCAGCGGGAGGTCCGGTCCCGAAGCTTTCTTT. Its translation is CASGRSGPEAFF.